This T cell receptor beta chain was captured by sequencing in a study of blood T cell repertoires in COVID-19. At the level of the study: Donors in the United States, Italy and Spain gave samples during acute or convalescent COVID-19. PBMCs, B-cell-depleted T cells, or T cells were the source of the cDNA or gDNA that made up the material.

Sequenced by immunoSEQ multiplex PCR; TCRdb stores in-frame clones only, minus some. In the table there are fewer than 110,000 clones, 84% of which are singletons. Between the trimmed V and J ends, which lost 4 bases and 2 bases, there was a span of 18 bases. The CDR3 contains 17 residues. Germline loops: CDR1 LGHDT, CDR2 YNNKEL (reference sequence). The clonotype was recovered from a human donor in a cohort sampled during active COVID-19. The sample comprised peripheral blood. The V call is TRBV3-1 (or the pseudogene TRBV3-2), the J call TRBJ2-1; D perhaps matches TRBD2 (6 bases). The CDR3 nucleotides read TGTGCCAGCAGCCGAAATCCGGGACTTTCAACCTACAATGAGCAGTTCTTC. It specifies CASSRNPGLSTYNEQFF.